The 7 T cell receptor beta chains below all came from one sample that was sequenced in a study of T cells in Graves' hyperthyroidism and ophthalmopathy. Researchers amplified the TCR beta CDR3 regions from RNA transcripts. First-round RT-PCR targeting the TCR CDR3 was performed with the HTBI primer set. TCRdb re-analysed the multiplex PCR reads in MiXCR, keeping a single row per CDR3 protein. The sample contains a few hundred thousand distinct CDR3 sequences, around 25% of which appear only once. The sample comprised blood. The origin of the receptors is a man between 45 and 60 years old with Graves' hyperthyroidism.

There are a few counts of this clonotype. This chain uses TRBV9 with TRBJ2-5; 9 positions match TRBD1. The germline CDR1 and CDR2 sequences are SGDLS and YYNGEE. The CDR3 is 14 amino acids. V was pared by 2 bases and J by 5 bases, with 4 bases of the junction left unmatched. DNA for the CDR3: TGTGCCAGCAGCGTCACAGGGGGCCGGGAGACCCAGTACTTC. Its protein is CASSVTGGRETQYF.

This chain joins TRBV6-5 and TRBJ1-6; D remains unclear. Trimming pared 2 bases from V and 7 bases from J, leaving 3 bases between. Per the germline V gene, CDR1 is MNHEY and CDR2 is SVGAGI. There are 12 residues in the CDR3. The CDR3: CASSYSNSPLHF. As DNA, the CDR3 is TGTGCCAGCAGTTACAGCAATTCACCCCTCCACTTT.

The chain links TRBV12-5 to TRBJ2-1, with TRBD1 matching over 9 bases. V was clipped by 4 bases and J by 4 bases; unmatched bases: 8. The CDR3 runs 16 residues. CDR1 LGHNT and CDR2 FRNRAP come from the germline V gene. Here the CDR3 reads CASGSPAGTGYNEQFF. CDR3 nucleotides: TGTGCTAGTGGTTCACCAGCCGGGACAGGGTACAATGAGCAGTTCTTC.

CDR3 loop: CASGRQLSGNTIYF. In DNA form, the CDR3 reads TGTGCCAGTGGGAGACAACTCTCTGGAAACACCATATATTTT. V gene TRBV6-1 combines with J gene TRBJ1-3, with no clear D. The CDR3 loop spans 14 amino acids. Germline assignment: CDR1 MNHNS and CDR2 SASEGT. The V and J ends lost 9 bases and 0 bases respectively, with 12 bases between them.

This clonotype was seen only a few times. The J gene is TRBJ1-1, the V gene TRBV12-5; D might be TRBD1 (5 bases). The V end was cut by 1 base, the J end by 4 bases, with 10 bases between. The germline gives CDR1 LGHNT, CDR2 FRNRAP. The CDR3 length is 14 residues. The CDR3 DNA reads TGTGCTAGTGGTTTGGGGCAGGGAGGCACTGAAGCTTTCTTT. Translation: CASGLGQGGTEAFF.

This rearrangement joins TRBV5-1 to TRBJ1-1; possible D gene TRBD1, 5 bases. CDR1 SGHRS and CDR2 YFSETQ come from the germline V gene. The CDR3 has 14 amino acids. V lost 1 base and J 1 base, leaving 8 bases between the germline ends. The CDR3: CASSLWGENTEAFF. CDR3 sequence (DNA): TGCGCCAGCAGCTTGTGGGGGGAGAACACTGAAGCTTTCTTT.

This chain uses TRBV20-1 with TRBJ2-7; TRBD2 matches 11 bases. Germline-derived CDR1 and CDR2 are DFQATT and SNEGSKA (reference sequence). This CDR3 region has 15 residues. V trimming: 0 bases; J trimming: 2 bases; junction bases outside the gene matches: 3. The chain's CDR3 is CSARDHSGRAYEQYF. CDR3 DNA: TGCAGTGCTAGAGATCATAGCGGGAGGGCCTACGAGCAGTACTTC.